The 15 T cell receptor beta chains in this list originate from one sample, sequenced in a study of OX40 agonist ivuxolimab in advanced cancers. TCRdb's copy holds only in-frame clones and misses some; the assay was immunoSEQ multiplex PCR. The sample has around 47,000 clones, about nine tenths seen once. Source: CD4+ or CD8+ T cells sorted from blood, taken in a trial of the OX40 agonist ivuxolimab. These receptors all stem from an adult with an advanced solid tumor such as melanoma, head and neck, liver or kidney cancer.

The CDR3 coding sequence is TGCAGCGTTGAAGACCGGGACAGGGAAGGTTATGGCTACACCTTC. As protein: CSVEDRDREGYGYTF. The chain couples TRBV29-1 to TRBJ1-2, with 9 bases that match TRBD1. CDR3 length equals 15 residues. CDR1 SQVTM and CDR2 ANQGSEA come from the germline V gene. J was trimmed by 5 bases and V by 0 bases; bases with no gene match: 7.

The chain couples TRBV5-1 to TRBJ2-5; possible D gene TRBD2, 6 bases. Germline assignment: CDR1 SGHRS and CDR2 YFSETQ. Trimming removed 2 bases at V and 5 bases at J, with 16 bases between. There are 15 residues in the CDR3. The CDR3 coding sequence is TGCGCCAGCAGCTTTAGCGGAACCCCCGGGGAGACCCAGTACTTC. Protein sequence: CASSFSGTPGETQYF.

The chain combines TRBV28 with TRBJ2-7; D gene unclear. This CDR3 comprises 12 residues. Deletions cut 4 bases from V and 1 base from J, with 5 bases between. Germline V lookup: CDR1 MDHEN, CDR2 SYDVKM. In DNA form, the CDR3 reads TGTGCCAGCAGTTCCTCATCCTACGAGCAGTACTTC. Translated: CASSSSSYEQYF.

The chain links TRBV30 to TRBJ2-1, with D unclear. V lost 2 bases to trimming and J lost 0 bases, with 8 bases between them. Germline CDR1 GTSNPN, CDR2 SVGIG (reference sequence). The CDR3 runs to 14 residues. The CDR3 DNA reads TGTGCCTGGAGTCTCTCACGCTCCTACAATGAGCAGTTCTTC. Translation gives CAWSLSRSYNEQFF.

A remark on this clone: This sample also contains other DNA sequences that code for the same CDR3. The rearrangement links TRBV4-1 to TRBJ1-1; D remains unclear. CDR3 length: 13 residues. Germline V gives CDR1 MGHRA, CDR2 YSYEKL. V was clipped by 3 bases and J by 3 bases, with 8 bases between them. CDR3 nucleotide sequence: TGCGCCAGCAGCCAGACGCTGTACACTGAAGCTTTCTTT. As protein: CASSQTLYTEAFF.

A single count supports this clone. The V call is TRBV7-2, the J call TRBJ2-1, with 7 bases that match TRBD2. Germline CDR1 SGHTA, CDR2 FQGNSA. After removal of 1 base from V and 4 bases from J, the junction contained 4 bases not matched to a gene. The length of the CDR3 is 15 residues. The chain's CDR3 is CASSLDSGLYNEQFF. The CDR3, as DNA: TGTGCCAGCAGCTTAGATAGCGGGCTATACAATGAGCAGTTCTTC.

This chain links TRBV5-8 with TRBJ1-2; no clear D. V was trimmed by 3 bases and J by 7 bases, leaving 19 bases between them. The CDR3 sequence is 15 residues long. The V gene's germline CDR1 is SGHTS and CDR2 YDEGEE. The CDR3 DNA is TGTGCCAGCAGCTCGGACGAACAGCTTCCCGGTGGCTACACCTTC. Translation: CASSSDEQLPGGYTF.

The chain combines TRBV7-9 with TRBJ1-4; 7 nucleotides match TRBD1. J lost 0 bases, V lost 5 bases, and 15 bases had no gene match. The CDR3 is 19 residues long. The germline V gene has CDR1 SEHNR and CDR2 FQNEAQ (reference sequence). The CDR3 loop is CASSPNRDRDYSTNEKLFF. The CDR3 bases are TGTGCCAGCAGCCCCAACCGGGACAGAGATTATTCAACTAATGAAAAACTGTTTTTT.

The rearrangement uses TRBV6-5 and TRBJ1-2; D gene ambiguous. CDR1 is MNHEY and CDR2 is SVGAGI in the germline V gene. With 0 bases removed from V and 8 bases from J, the gap between germline ends came to 19 bases. This CDR3 is 16 amino acids long. This chain's CDR3 is CASSYSGPQAAGGYTF. The CDR3 coding sequence is TGTGCCAGCAGTTACTCAGGACCCCAGGCGGCGGGCGGCTACACCTTC.

This clone was recorded a few times. V usage is TRBV27 and J usage is TRBJ1-1, with a tentative D call TRBD1 (5 bases). V lost 6 bases and J 5 bases, leaving 19 bases between the germline ends. Looked up from germline, CDR1 is MNHEY and CDR2 is SMNVEV (reference sequence). This CDR3 has 15 residues. CDR3 coding DNA: TGTGCCAGCAGGGAAGCAGGGTTTGTGATAACTGAAGCTTTCTTT. Translating gives CASREAGFVITEAFF.

V and J are TRBV6-1 and TRBJ1-4; a weak D match, TRBD1 (6 bases). V was shortened by 2 bases and J by 7 bases, with 26 bases between the two germline ends. The CDR3 is 19 residues long. Per the germline V gene, CDR1 is MNHNS and CDR2 is SASEGT. DNA of the CDR3: TGTGCCAGCAGTGAATCCCTTTGGACAGCGGAAATTGAGGGTGAAAAACTGTTTTTT. Translation gives CASSESLWTAEIEGEKLFF.

The chain recombines TRBV5-5 with TRBJ2-3; a possible D gene is TRBD1 (5 bases). Germline assignment: CDR1 SGHKS and CDR2 YYEKEE (reference sequence). The V end was cut by 4 bases, the J end by 0 bases, with 18 bases between. The CDR3 extends over 17 amino acids. The CDR3 region is CASSTETAVTSTDTQYF. CDR3 DNA sequence: TGTGCCAGCAGCACGGAGACAGCTGTAACTAGCACAGATACGCAGTATTTT.

The chain has TRBV7-2 and TRBJ1-2; a possible D gene is TRBD1 (6 bases). The V end lost 4 bases, the J end lost 4 bases, and 10 bases lay between the germline ends. This CDR3 spans 13 amino acids. Germline V lookup: CDR1 SGHTA, CDR2 FQGNSA. CDR3 sequence: CASSSEDSYGYTF. DNA for the CDR3: TGTGCCAGCAGCTCGGAGGACAGCTATGGCTACACCTTC.

This chain's CDR3 is CASSAGTSAYTDTQYF. The CDR3 DNA is TGCGCCAGCAGCGCCGGGACTAGCGCCTACACAGATACGCAGTATTTT. This rearrangement joins TRBV5-1 to TRBJ2-3, with TRBD2 identical over 10 bases. The CDR3 sequence is 16 residues long. Germline V lookup: CDR1 SGHRS, CDR2 YFSETQ. The V segment lost 4 bases and the J segment 2 bases; nucleotides outside the gene matches: 7. Full variable domain (outside the CDR3, taken from reference TRBV5-1 and TRBJ2-3): KAGVTQTPRYLIKTRGQQVTLSCSPISGHRSVSWYQQTPGQGLQFLFEYFSETQRNKGNFPGRFSGRQFSNSRSEMNVSTLELGDSALYLCASSAGTSAYTDTQYFGPGTRLTVL.

The chain carries TRBV4-2 and TRBJ2-7; 12 nucleotides match TRBD1. This CDR3 spans 15 amino acids. The V gene's germline CDR1 is LGHNA and CDR2 YNFKEQ. J gave up 6 bases and V 4 bases, and 7 bases lay outside the gene matches. The CDR3 sequence: CASSLDRDRGREQYF. In DNA form, the CDR3 reads TGTGCCAGCAGCCTCGACCGGGACAGGGGGCGCGAGCAGTACTTC.